The 7 T cell receptor beta chains given below trace back to one sample, sequenced in a study of blood T cell repertoires in COVID-19. The data were produced by immunoSEQ multiplex PCR, yet TCRdb's version contains in-frame clones alone and is incomplete. Of some 140,000 clones in the sample, roughly 80% were seen once. Sequenced sample: PBMCs or T cells enriched from blood (not recorded which). The origin of the receptors is a man aged 25-40 years who had recovered from COVID-19.

This chain joins TRBV4-1 and TRBJ1-1; weak D call: TRBD1 (6 bases). The CDR3 covers 15 residues. CDR1 and CDR2 from the germline V gene are MGHRA and YSYEKL. The ends were cut back, 4 bases at V and 6 bases at J, with 18 bases in the middle. For the CDR3, the DNA is TGCGCCAGCAGCCTACCACAGGGAAAGAGTCCTGAAGCTTTCTTT. It codes for CASSLPQGKSPEAFF.

The chain links TRBV29-1 to TRBJ1-1, with D possibly being TRBD1 (6 bases). There are 15 residues in the CDR3. V lost 1 base, J lost 4 bases, and 16 bases lay in between. Germline lookup yields CDR1 SQVTM and CDR2 ANQGSEA. The CDR3 reads CSVEGLKDRTTEAFF. CDR3 nucleotide sequence: TGCAGCGTTGAAGGCCTGAAAGACAGGACCACTGAAGCTTTCTTT.

The sample holds one count of this clone. The chain is built from TRBV7-8 and TRBJ2-5; 7 bases are shared with TRBD1. With V trimmed by 5 bases and J by 0 bases, 9 bases remained unmatched. CDR1 and CDR2 (germline): SGHVS, FQNEAQ. The CDR3 sequence is 16 residues long. The CDR3 DNA sequence: TGTGCCAGCAGCCCGCGGACAGGAGAGTACCAAGAGACCCAGTACTTC. Its protein product is CASSPRTGEYQETQYF.

The genes are TRBV11-2 and TRBJ1-1, with TRBD1 matching 7 bases. CDR3 length: 13 residues. The junction had 3 bases not matched to a gene; V was cut back by 5 bases and J by 3 bases. Germline V lookup: CDR1 SGHAT, CDR2 FQNNGV. The CDR3 DNA follows: TGTGCCAGCAGCAAACAGGGGTACACTGAAGCTTTCTTT. Translation gives CASSKQGYTEAFF.

The rearrangement links TRBV4-2 to TRBJ2-7, with 7 positions matching TRBD1. The V gene's germline CDR1 is LGHNA and CDR2 YNFKEQ. This CDR3 is 13 amino acids long. V lost 4 bases and J lost 3; bases outside the gene matches: 3. In DNA, the CDR3 is TGTGCCAGCAGCCGGGGACAGAACTACGAGCAGTACTTC. Its protein is CASSRGQNYEQYF.

V gene TRBV29-1 combines with J gene TRBJ2-3; D is possibly TRBD1 (6 bases). Trimming shortened V by 1 base and J by 4 bases, and 18 bases separated the two germline ends. Germline V lookup: CDR1 SQVTM, CDR2 ANQGSEA. This CDR3 has 16 amino acids. CDR3 residues: CSVEGGTRPRSDTQYF. Here the CDR3 DNA reads TGCAGCGTTGAAGGGGGGACAAGGCCCCGTTCAGATACGCAGTATTTT.

This chain connects TRBV10-3 to TRBJ1-2; perhaps TRBD1 as D (6 bases). The CDR3 length is 14 residues. CDR1 is ENHRY, CDR2 SYGVKD, per germline. Trimming took off 1 base at V and 7 bases at J, with 13 bases between the two ends. The CDR3 sequence is CAISELQGIRGYTF. The CDR3 DNA follows: TGTGCCATCAGTGAGTTACAGGGTATCCGTGGCTACACCTTC.